Listed here are 23 T cell receptor beta chains from one sample, sequenced in a study of radiotherapy plus CTLA-4 blockade in lung cancer. This table comes from immunoSEQ multiplex PCR, and its TCRdb copy is limited to in-frame clones, with some not included. Altogether some 48,000 clones are present, around 88% being singletons, with the ten largest covering under 20%. Source: peripheral blood, taken from a patient treated with radiotherapy plus ipilimumab. These receptors originate from a human donor with non-small cell lung cancer that progressed on radiotherapy plus ipilimumab. Some clones in this sample may be carry-over from other donors' samples.

This clone was observed once. The chain links TRBV5-5 to TRBJ2-3, with D possibly matching TRBD1 (6 bases). Trimming cost V 4 bases and J 6 bases, with 15 bases left between them. This CDR3 has 14 residues. Germline V CDR1 and CDR2: SGHKS, YYEKEE (reference sequence). The CDR3 sequence is CASSLSGDGDTQYF. CDR3 coding DNA: TGTGCCAGCAGCCTATCAGGGGATGGTGATACGCAGTATTTT.

This sequence joins TRBV21-1 and TRBJ1-4; TRBD1 is the table's D call and was not checked against the DNA. TRBV21-1 is noted as a pseudogene. The CDR3 totals 19 residues. The CDR3 is CASSNHKVKAGTRNEKLFF. CDR3 nucleotide sequence: TGTGCCAGCAGCAATCATAAAGTGAAAGCCGGGACAAGAAATGAAAAACTGTTTTTT.

This chain joins TRBV27 and TRBJ2-1; TRBD1 aligns across 8 bases. The CDR3 totals 15 residues. CDR1 MNHEY and CDR2 SMNVEV come from the germline V gene (reference sequence). Germline trimming cut 5 bases from V and 9 bases from J; bases unmatched to any gene: 12. The CDR3 here is CASSTTGERNVEQFF. CDR3 nucleotides: TGTGCCAGCAGTACGACAGGGGAGAGGAATGTTGAGCAGTTCTTC.

The gene calls are TRBV19 and TRBJ2-1, with 10 bases fitting TRBD2. The germline V gene encodes CDR1 LNHDA and CDR2 SQIVND (reference sequence). The trim removed 4 bases at V and 9 bases at J, leaving 6 bases unmatched. This CDR3 has 14 residues. This CDR3 reads CASSTPGLATEQFF. The CDR3 nucleotides are TGTGCCAGTAGTACCCCGGGACTAGCGACTGAGCAGTTCTTC.

The chain has TRBV19 and TRBJ1-2; D is ambiguous. This CDR3 has 11 residues. Trimming took 3 bases from V and 5 from J, leaving 4 bases between them. Germline V gives CDR1 LNHDA, CDR2 SQIVND (reference sequence). For the CDR3, the DNA is TGTGCCAGTAGTATCGGGTATGGCTACACCTTC. Residues: CASSIGYGYTF.

The rearrangement uses TRBV6-6 and TRBJ2-3; 8 nucleotides match TRBD1. CDR3 length: 16 amino acids. V lost 2 bases, J lost 0 bases, and 4 bases stayed unmatched. From germline, CDR1 is MNHNY and CDR2 SVGAGI (reference sequence). CDR3 DNA: TGTGCCAGCAGTTACGGAGACAGGGGTAGCACAGATACGCAGTATTTT. It codes for CASSYGDRGSTDTQYF.

The V and J genes are TRBV18 and TRBJ2-7, with 8 bases identical to TRBD2. In germline, CDR1 is KGHSH, CDR2 LQKENI. After removal of 3 bases from V and 4 bases from J, the junction contained 5 bases not matched to a gene. The CDR3 length is 14 residues. The CDR3 spells CASSPGTRGYEQYF. Written as DNA, the CDR3 is TGTGCCAGCTCACCCGGGACTAGGGGGTACGAGCAGTACTTC. Using reference TRBV18 and TRBJ2-7 for the parts outside the CDR3, the full variable domain is NAGVMQNPRHLVRRRGQEARLRCSPMKGHSHVYWYRQLPEEGLKFMVYLQKENIIDESGMPKERFSAEFPKEGPSILRIQQVVRGDSAAYFCASSPGTRGYEQYFGPGTRLTVT.

This clone was counted once. V is TRBV5-1 and J is TRBJ2-3; 8 positions agree with TRBD2. The CDR3 sequence is 15 residues long. Germline CDR1 reads SGHRS; CDR2 reads YFSETQ. V was pared by 4 bases and J by 6 bases, with 10 bases of the junction left unmatched. The CDR3 here is CASSHQREWADTQYF. CDR3 DNA: TGCGCCAGCAGCCACCAGCGGGAGTGGGCGGATACGCAGTATTTT.

V is TRBV6-1 and J is TRBJ2-3, with 11 positions matching TRBD2. CDR3 length equals 15 residues. V shed 5 bases, J shed 4 bases, and the junction held 5 bases outside the gene matches. Germline V CDR1 and CDR2: MNHNS, SASEGT. The CDR3 DNA is TGTGCCAGCAGTAGCCTAGCGGGAGGCCCAGATACGCAGTATTTT. Encoded protein: CASSSLAGGPDTQYF.

The V call is TRBV28, the J call TRBJ1-1; TRBD1 matches 9 bases. Germline trimming cut 2 bases from V and 8 bases from J; bases unmatched to any gene: 3. This CDR3 comprises 13 residues. Germline V gene lookup returns CDR1 MDHEN and CDR2 SYDVKM. CDR3 in amino acids: CASSLIGTGEAFF. The CDR3 region has the DNA TGTGCCAGCAGTTTAATTGGGACAGGGGAAGCTTTCTTT.

This clone was observed a single time. The chain employs TRBV6-4 and TRBJ2-3, with TRBD2 matching 9 bases. CDR1 and CDR2 from the germline V gene are MRHNA and SNTAGT. This CDR3 is 14 amino acids long. The trim removed 3 bases at V and 5 bases at J, leaving 3 bases unmatched. Here the CDR3 DNA reads TGTGCCAGCAGTGAGCGGGGGGGCCAAGATACGCAGTATTTT. Translating it yields CASSERGGQDTQYF.

The V gene is TRBV7-8, the J gene TRBJ2-7; D might be TRBD1 (6 bases). Between the trimmed V and J ends, which lost 5 bases and 3 bases, there was a span of 17 bases. The CDR3 covers 15 residues. Germline V gene lookup returns CDR1 SGHVS and CDR2 FQNEAQ. CDR3 loop: CASSPGTPPHYEQYF. CDR3 coding DNA: TGTGCCAGCAGCCCCGGGACACCTCCCCACTACGAGCAGTACTTC. Looking up the rest from reference TRBV7-8 and TRBJ2-7 gives the full variable domain: GAGVSQSPRYKVAKRGQDVALRCDPISGHVSLFWYQQALGQGPEFLTYFQNEAQLDKSGLPSDRFFAERPEGSVSTLKIQRTQQEDSAVYLCASSPGTPPHYEQYFGPGTRLTVT.

The V and J genes are TRBV15 and TRBJ2-3, with 9 bases aligning to TRBD2. CDR3 size: 14 residues. The trim removed 1 base at V and 4 bases at J, leaving 0 bases unmatched. Germline V lookup: CDR1 LNHNV, CDR2 YYDKDF (reference sequence). Here the CDR3 reads CATSRGGGADTQYF. CDR3 sequence (DNA): TGTGCCACCAGCAGAGGCGGGGGGGCAGATACGCAGTATTTT.

The chain combines TRBV10-3 with TRBJ1-1; 7 nucleotides agree with TRBD1. There are 12 residues in the CDR3. The germline V gene encodes CDR1 ENHRY and CDR2 SYGVKD. Trimming at V came to 8 bases and at J to 2 bases, leaving 2 bases not matched to a gene. The CDR3 loop is CAIGTANTEAFF. In nucleotides, the CDR3 is TGTGCCATCGGGACAGCAAACACTGAAGCTTTCTTT.

The chain recombines TRBV12-5 with TRBJ1-1, with 7 bases aligning to TRBD1. The CDR3 runs 13 residues. The germline V gene encodes CDR1 LGHNT and CDR2 FRNRAP. J lost 4 bases, V lost 6 bases, and 5 bases had no gene match. The CDR3 nucleotides are TGTGCTAGTGGCCGAACAGGGGTCACTGAAGCTTTCTTT. Translated: CASGRTGVTEAFF.

This clone was seen a few times. The chain recombines TRBV7-9 with TRBJ2-3; 12 bases map to TRBD2. This CDR3 spans 17 amino acids. Trimming took 5 bases from V and 3 from J; bases not matched to a gene: 9. Germline loops: CDR1 SEHNR, CDR2 FQNEAQ (reference sequence). CDR3 protein: CASSEPSGLAGTDTQYF. The CDR3 DNA sequence: TGTGCCAGCAGCGAGCCCTCCGGACTAGCGGGAACAGATACGCAGTATTTT.

Here the CDR3 DNA reads TGCGCCAGCAGCTTGGGTGACAGCGCGGGGTATGAAAAACTGTTTTTT. Translating gives CASSLGDSAGYEKLFF. V usage is TRBV5-1 and J usage is TRBJ1-4; tentatively, D is TRBD1 (5 bases). The V gene lost 0 bases and the J gene lost 6 bases, with 15 bases spanning the gap. CDR1 is SGHRS and CDR2 is YFSETQ in the germline V gene. This CDR3 has 16 amino acids.

A few counts support this clone. CDR3 region: CASVLAAYEQYF. The CDR3 nucleotides are TGTGCCAGCGTCCTAGCGGCCTACGAGCAGTACTTC. V gene TRBV2 combines with J gene TRBJ2-7; 7 bases are shared with TRBD2. Losses at the gene ends were 8 bases for V and 2 bases for J; bases not matched to a gene: 3. CDR1 and CDR2 (germline): SNHLY, FYNNEI. CDR3 size: 12 residues.

For the CDR3, the DNA is TGCGCCAGCAGCCAAGATCCAGGATCCTACGAGCAGTACTTC. Amino acids: CASSQDPGSYEQYF. The rearrangement links TRBV4-1 to TRBJ2-7; D is unresolved. V lost 0 bases to trimming and J lost 1 base, with 7 bases between them. This CDR3 is 14 amino acids long. Germline assignment: CDR1 MGHRA and CDR2 YSYEKL.

This chain connects TRBV27 to TRBJ1-2, with 10 bases identical to TRBD1. Germline-derived CDR1 and CDR2 are MNHEY and SMNVEV (reference sequence). The CDR3 is 15 amino acids. The junction had 2 bases not matched to a gene; V was cut back by 4 bases and J by 0 bases. The CDR3 sequence: CASSWTGGPNYGYTF. The DNA for the CDR3 is TGTGCCAGCAGTTGGACAGGGGGTCCTAACTATGGCTACACCTTC.

This chain links TRBV4-1 with TRBJ2-7, with D unresolved. Germline loops: CDR1 MGHRA, CDR2 YSYEKL. The CDR3 is made up of 14 amino acids. Trimming cost V 1 base and J 7 bases, with 14 bases left between them. The CDR3 region has the DNA TGCGCCAGCAGCCAAGGAGCCCCTTTGAAGGAGCAGTACTTC. Translation gives CASSQGAPLKEQYF.

The rearrangement uses TRBV7-2 and TRBJ1-2, with TRBD1 matching 7 bases. Germline V gene sequence: CDR1 SGHTA, CDR2 FQGNSA. V gave up 6 bases and J gave up 4 bases; unmatched junction bases: 5. The CDR3 extends over 13 amino acids. The CDR3 spells CASSSDRRYGYTF. The CDR3 DNA reads as TGTGCCAGCAGTTCGGACAGGCGCTATGGCTACACCTTC.

The chain joins TRBV4-1 to TRBJ2-7; TRBD1 agrees at 9 bases. CDR3 length: 16 amino acids. J gave up 7 bases and V 3 bases, and 13 bases lay outside the gene matches. CDR1 and CDR2 (germline): MGHRA, YSYEKL. The CDR3 region is CASSQYPGQGAGEQYF. The CDR3 DNA sequence: TGCGCCAGCAGCCAGTACCCGGGACAGGGCGCGGGAGAGCAGTACTTC.